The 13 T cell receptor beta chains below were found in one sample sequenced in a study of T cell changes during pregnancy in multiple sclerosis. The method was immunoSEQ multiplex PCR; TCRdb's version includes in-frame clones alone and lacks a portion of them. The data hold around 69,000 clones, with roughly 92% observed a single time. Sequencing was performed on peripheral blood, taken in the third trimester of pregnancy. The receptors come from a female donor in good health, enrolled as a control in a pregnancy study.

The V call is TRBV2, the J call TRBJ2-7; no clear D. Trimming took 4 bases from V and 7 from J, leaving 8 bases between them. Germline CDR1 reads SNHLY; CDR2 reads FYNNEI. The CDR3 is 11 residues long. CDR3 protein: CASSGRVEQYF. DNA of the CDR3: TGTGCCAGCAGTGGGAGAGTGGAGCAGTACTTC.

This CDR3 reads CASSLTSFDEQFF. CDR3 sequence (DNA): TGTGCCAGCAGCCTGACTAGTTTCGATGAGCAGTTCTTC. The genes are TRBV5-4 and TRBJ2-1, with D possibly being TRBD2 (6 bases). The V end lost 4 bases, the J end lost 8 bases, and 13 bases lay between the germline ends. This CDR3 spans 13 amino acids. Germline lookup yields CDR1 SGHNT and CDR2 YYREEE (reference sequence).

The CDR3 loop reads CASSLGTSGNNEQFF. The CDR3 DNA follows: TGTGCCAGCAGCTTAGGTACTAGCGGAAACAATGAGCAGTTCTTC. The V and J genes are TRBV11-1 and TRBJ2-1, with 8 bases lining up with TRBD2. Trimming at V came to 1 base and at J to 5 bases, leaving 4 bases not matched to a gene. Germline CDR1 and CDR2: SGHAT and FQDESV (reference sequence). The length of the CDR3 is 15 residues.

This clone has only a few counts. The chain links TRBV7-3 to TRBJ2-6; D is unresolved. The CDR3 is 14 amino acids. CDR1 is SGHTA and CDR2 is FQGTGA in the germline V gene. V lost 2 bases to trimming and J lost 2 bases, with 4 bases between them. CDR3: CASSLGPGANVLTF. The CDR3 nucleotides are TGTGCCAGCAGCTTAGGGCCTGGGGCCAACGTCCTGACTTTC.

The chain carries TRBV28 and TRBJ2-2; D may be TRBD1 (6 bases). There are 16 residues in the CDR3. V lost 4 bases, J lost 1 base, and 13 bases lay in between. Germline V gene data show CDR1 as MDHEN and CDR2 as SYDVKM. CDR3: CASSSNTGWNTGELFF. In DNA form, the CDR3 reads TGTGCCAGCAGTTCGAACACAGGGTGGAACACCGGGGAGCTGTTTTTT. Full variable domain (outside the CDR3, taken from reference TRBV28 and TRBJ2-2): DVKVTQSSRYLVKRTGEKVFLECVQDMDHENMFWYRQDPGLGLRLIYFSYDVKMKEKGDIPEGYSVSREKKERFSLILESASTNQTSMYLCASSSNTGWNTGELFFGEGSRLTVL.

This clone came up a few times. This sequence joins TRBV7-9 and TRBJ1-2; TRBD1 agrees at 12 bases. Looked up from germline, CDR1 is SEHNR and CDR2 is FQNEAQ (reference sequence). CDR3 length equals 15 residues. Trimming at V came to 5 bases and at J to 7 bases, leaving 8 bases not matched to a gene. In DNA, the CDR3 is TGTGCCAGCAGCAGAGGGACAGGGGGCGGGGTTGGCTACACCTTC. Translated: CASSRGTGGGVGYTF.

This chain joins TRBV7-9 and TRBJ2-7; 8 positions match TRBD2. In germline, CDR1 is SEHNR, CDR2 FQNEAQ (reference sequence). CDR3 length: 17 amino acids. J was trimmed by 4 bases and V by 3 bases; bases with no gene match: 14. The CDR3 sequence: CASSLGHAGRAVYEQYF. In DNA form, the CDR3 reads TGTGCCAGCAGCTTGGGCCACGCCGGGAGGGCCGTATACGAGCAGTACTTC.

This CDR3 is CASSLRWGQYGYTF. The CDR3, as DNA: TGTGCCAGCAGCTTACGATGGGGACAGTATGGCTACACCTTC. V gene TRBV7-2 combines with J gene TRBJ1-2; TRBD1 matches at 7 bases. J lost 5 bases, V lost 2 bases, and 5 bases had no gene match. This CDR3 has 14 amino acids. Germline V gene data show CDR1 as SGHTA and CDR2 as FQGNSA.

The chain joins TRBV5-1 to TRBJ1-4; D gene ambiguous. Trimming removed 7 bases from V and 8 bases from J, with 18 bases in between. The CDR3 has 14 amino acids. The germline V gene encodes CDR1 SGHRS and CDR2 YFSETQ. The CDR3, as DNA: TGCGCCAGCGGCCTAGACCCGGAGGGCGAAAAACTGTTTTTT. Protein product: CASGLDPEGEKLFF.

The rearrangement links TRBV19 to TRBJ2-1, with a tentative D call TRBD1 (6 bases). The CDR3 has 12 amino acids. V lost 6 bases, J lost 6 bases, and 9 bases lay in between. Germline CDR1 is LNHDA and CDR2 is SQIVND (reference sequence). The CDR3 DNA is TGTGCCAGTAGGGCAGGGGTCAATGAGCAGTTCTTC. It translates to CASRAGVNEQFF.

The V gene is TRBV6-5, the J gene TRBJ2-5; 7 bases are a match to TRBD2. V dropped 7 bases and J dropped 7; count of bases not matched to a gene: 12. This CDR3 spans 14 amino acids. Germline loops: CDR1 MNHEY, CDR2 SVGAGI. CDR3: CASTPWGGMGTQYF. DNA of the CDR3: TGTGCCAGCACCCCATGGGGGGGTATGGGGACCCAGTACTTC.

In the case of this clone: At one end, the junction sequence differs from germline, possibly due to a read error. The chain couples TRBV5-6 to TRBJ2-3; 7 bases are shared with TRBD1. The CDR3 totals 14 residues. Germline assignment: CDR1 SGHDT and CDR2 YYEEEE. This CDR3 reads CASSLGQTTDTQYF. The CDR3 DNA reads TGTGCCAGCAGTTTGGGACAGACCACAGATACGCAGTATTTT.

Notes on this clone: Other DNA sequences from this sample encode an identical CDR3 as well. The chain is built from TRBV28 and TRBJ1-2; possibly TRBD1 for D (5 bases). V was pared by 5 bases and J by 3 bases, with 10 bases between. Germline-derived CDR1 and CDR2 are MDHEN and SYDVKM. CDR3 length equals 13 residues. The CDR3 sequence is CASSPGGDYGYTF. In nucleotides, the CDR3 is TGTGCCAGCAGTCCCGGGGGTGACTATGGCTACACCTTC.